This T cell receptor beta chain originates from a study of blood T cell repertoires in COVID-19. Produced via immunoSEQ multiplex PCR; TCRdb's table is partial and in-frame only. Of fewer than 200,000 clones listed, 80% to 85% are singletons. Germline CDR1 reads SGHDT; CDR2 reads YYEEEE. V was pared by 0 bases and J by 4 bases, with 9 bases between. The CDR3 totals 14 residues. Source material: peripheral blood. V and J are TRBV5-6 and TRBJ2-3, with D uncertain. The clonotype originates from a woman aged 65 to 85 with COVID-19, enrolled during active disease. The CDR3 loop is CASSLASLSDTQYF. The CDR3, as DNA: TGTGCCAGCAGCTTGGCCTCACTTTCAGATACGCAGTATTTT.